This T cell receptor (beta chain) was captured by sequencing in a study of OX40 agonist ivuxolimab in advanced cancers. Study-level background: Enrollees could have had prior anti-PD-1, anti-PD-L1 or anti-CTLA-4 therapy, which roughly 40% had received. Partial responses were achieved by three patients, one with hepatocellular carcinoma and two with cutaneous melanoma. Study outcomes and limitations: The average count of expanded clones was higher among CD8+ T cells than among CD4+. Dose levels from 0.1 to 3.0 mg/kg saw CD4+ and CD8+ blood T cells expand clonally by week 6.

With respect to this clone: Its antigen is not identified.

Germline CDR1 reads SEHNR; CDR2 reads FQNEAQ (reference sequence). The CDR3 spans 12 residues. The ends were cut back, 5 bases at V and 10 bases at J, with 12 bases in the middle. Repertoires were generated with immunoSEQ multiplex PCR, while TCRdb's copy carries only in-frame clones and drops some. The sample records about 48,000 clones, 85% to 90% being singletons. Sequencing was performed on CD4+ or CD8+ T cells sorted from blood, taken in a trial of the OX40 agonist ivuxolimab. This sequence joins TRBV7-9 and TRBJ2-1; unclear D gene. The clonotype originates from an adult with an advanced solid tumor such as melanoma, head and neck, liver or kidney cancer. The CDR3 DNA is TGTGCCAGCAGCCCCCCAGTGGGAGAGCAGTTCTTC. This gives the protein CASSPPVGEQFF.